The rows below give T cell receptor beta chains drawn from one sample of a study of blood T cell repertoires in COVID-19. Sequencing was performed with immunoSEQ multiplex PCR; in TCRdb, only in-frame clones are kept and a portion is missing. The sample has around 88,000 clones, approximately 84% seen once; the top ten hold nearly 4.5%. Sequencing was performed on peripheral blood. The source of these receptors is a man in his fifties or sixties with acute or convalescent COVID-19. The CDR3 runs from the conserved cysteine through the conserved F or W. The order of the fields is D gene, V gene, CDR3 protein. D genes are given only for firm matches.

d_call: TRBD2
v_call: TRBV6-2/TRBV6-3
cdr3_aa: CASSYQSGRTNNEQFF

d_call: TRBD1
v_call: TRBV27
cdr3_aa: CASRDGQGRNSPLHF

d_call: TRBD1
v_call: TRBV3-1/TRBV3-2
cdr3_aa: CASSQDHRGTEAFF

d_call: .
v_call: TRBV6-2/TRBV6-3
cdr3_aa: CASNPSRYKGVGTEAFF

d_call: .
v_call: TRBV19
cdr3_aa: CASSISPPGSTYRLENIQYF

d_call: .
v_call: TRBV6-5
cdr3_aa: CASSYGRGSLEAFF

d_call: TRBD1
v_call: TRBV27
cdr3_aa: CASSRDRTGTEAFF

d_call: .
v_call: TRBV9
cdr3_aa: CATDPMTLANYGYTF

d_call: .
v_call: TRBV5-4
cdr3_aa: CASSLQNTEAFF

d_call: TRBD1
v_call: TRBV12-3/TRBV12-4
cdr3_aa: CASSLRDRGGYTF

d_call: TRBD2
v_call: TRBV7-8
cdr3_aa: CASSIGLAGSYEQYF

d_call: .
v_call: TRBV30
cdr3_aa: CAWSKGLYTGELFF

d_call: .
v_call: TRBV19
cdr3_aa: CASSIDGAGANVLTF

d_call: TRBD1
v_call: TRBV7-2
cdr3_aa: CASSVQGGGTEAFF

d_call: TRBD1
v_call: TRBV19
cdr3_aa: CASTFNPGTADTGELFF

d_call: TRBD2
v_call: TRBV7-9
cdr3_aa: CASSPPSGGALDTQYF

d_call: TRBD1
v_call: TRBV18
cdr3_aa: CASSPLRDRNQPQHF

d_call: TRBD1
v_call: TRBV4-3
cdr3_aa: CASSQDTGGTGEQFF

d_call: TRBD1
v_call: TRBV7-9
cdr3_aa: CASSLYQGVGNQPQHF

d_call: TRBD1
v_call: TRBV27
cdr3_aa: CASSRPGQGGTEAFF

d_call: .
v_call: TRBV11-3
cdr3_aa: CASSLDRYGEGAFF

d_call: TRBD1
v_call: TRBV7-9
cdr3_aa: CASRHGDRDDGYTF

d_call: .
v_call: TRBV7-9
cdr3_aa: CASSKTQRVPSGYTF

d_call: TRBD2
v_call: TRBV5-5
cdr3_aa: CASSLWLAGGANTGELFF

d_call: TRBD1
v_call: TRBV12-3/TRBV12-4
cdr3_aa: CASSLTGVEGYTF

d_call: .
v_call: TRBV9
cdr3_aa: CASSVAQDTEAFF

d_call: TRBD1
v_call: TRBV7-9
cdr3_aa: CASSFSPGTGKDTGELFF

d_call: .
v_call: TRBV7-9
cdr3_aa: CASSGRGAEPHEQYF

d_call: TRBD1
v_call: TRBV19
cdr3_aa: CASSRDRDSGAFF

d_call: .
v_call: TRBV14
cdr3_aa: CASSRGEYYGYTF

d_call: .
v_call: TRBV7-9
cdr3_aa: CASSQDWVAYNEQFF

d_call: TRBD2
v_call: TRBV7-6
cdr3_aa: CASSLRAGGLTGGELFF

d_call: TRBD2
v_call: TRBV20-1
cdr3_aa: CSASYYGGNVNEQFF